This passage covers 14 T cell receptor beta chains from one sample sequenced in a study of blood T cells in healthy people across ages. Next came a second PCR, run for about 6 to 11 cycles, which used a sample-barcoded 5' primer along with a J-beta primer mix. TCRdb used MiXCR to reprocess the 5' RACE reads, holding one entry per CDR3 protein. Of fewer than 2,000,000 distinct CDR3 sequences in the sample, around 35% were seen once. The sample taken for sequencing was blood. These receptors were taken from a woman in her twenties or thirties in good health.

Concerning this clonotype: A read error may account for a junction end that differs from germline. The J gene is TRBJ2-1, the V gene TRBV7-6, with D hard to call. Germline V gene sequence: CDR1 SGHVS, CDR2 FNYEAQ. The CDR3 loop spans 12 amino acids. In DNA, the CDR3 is TGTGCCAGCAGCTCTCCCTACAATGGGCAGTTCTTC. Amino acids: CASSSPYNGQFF.

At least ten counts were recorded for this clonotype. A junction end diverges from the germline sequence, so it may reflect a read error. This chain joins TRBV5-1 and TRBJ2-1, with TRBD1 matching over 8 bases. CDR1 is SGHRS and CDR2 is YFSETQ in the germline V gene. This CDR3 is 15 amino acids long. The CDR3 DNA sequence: TGTGCCAGCAGCCCGACAGGGGTGGGTTACAATGAGCAGTTCTTC. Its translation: CASSPTGVGYNEQFF.

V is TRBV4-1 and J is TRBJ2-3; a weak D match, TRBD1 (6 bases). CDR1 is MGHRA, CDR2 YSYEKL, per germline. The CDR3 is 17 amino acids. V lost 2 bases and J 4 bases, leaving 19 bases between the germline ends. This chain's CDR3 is CASSQPTDRTVADTQYF. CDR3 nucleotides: TGCGCCAGCAGCCAACCCACCGACAGGACAGTGGCAGATACGCAGTATTTT.

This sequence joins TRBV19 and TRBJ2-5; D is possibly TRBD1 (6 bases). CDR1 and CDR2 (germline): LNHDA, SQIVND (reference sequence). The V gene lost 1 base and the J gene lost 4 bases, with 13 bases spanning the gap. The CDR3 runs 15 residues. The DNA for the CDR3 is TGTGCCAGTAGTATAGTGCTGAGAGGGGGAGAGACCCAGTACTTC. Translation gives CASSIVLRGGETQYF.

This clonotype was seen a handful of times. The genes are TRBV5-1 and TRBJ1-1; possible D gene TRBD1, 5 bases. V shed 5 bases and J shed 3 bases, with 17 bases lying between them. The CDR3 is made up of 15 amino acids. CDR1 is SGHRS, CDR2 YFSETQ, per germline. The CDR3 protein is CASSWRDRSHTEAFF. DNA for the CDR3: TGCGCCAGCAGTTGGAGAGACAGATCCCACACTGAAGCTTTCTTT. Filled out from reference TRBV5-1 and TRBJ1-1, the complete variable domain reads KAGVTQTPRYLIKTRGQQVTLSCSPISGHRSVSWYQQTPGQGLQFLFEYFSETQRNKGNFPGRFSGRQFSNSRSEMNVSTLELGDSALYLCASSWRDRSHTEAFFGQGTRLTVV.

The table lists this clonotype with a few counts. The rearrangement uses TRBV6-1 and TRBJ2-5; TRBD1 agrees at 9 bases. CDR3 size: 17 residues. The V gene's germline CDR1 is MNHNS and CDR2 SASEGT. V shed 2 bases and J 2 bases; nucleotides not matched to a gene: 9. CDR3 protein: CASSEWGQGLLQETQYF. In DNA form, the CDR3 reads TGTGCCAGCAGTGAATGGGGACAGGGACTTCTGCAAGAGACCCAGTACTTC.

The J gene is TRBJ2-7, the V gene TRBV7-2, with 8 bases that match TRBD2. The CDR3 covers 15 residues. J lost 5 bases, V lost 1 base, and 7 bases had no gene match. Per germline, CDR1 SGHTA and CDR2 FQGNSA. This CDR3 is CASSLGGGRTHEQYF. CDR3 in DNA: TGTGCCAGCAGCTTAGGGGGCGGGAGGACCCACGAGCAGTACTTC.

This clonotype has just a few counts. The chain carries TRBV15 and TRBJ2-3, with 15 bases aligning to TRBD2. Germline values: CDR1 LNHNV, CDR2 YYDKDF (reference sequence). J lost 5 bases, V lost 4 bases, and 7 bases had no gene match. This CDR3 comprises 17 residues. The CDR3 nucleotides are TGTGCCACCAGCAAAGGACTAGCGGGGGGGCTTGTAGATACGCAGTATTTT. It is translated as CATSKGLAGGLVDTQYF.

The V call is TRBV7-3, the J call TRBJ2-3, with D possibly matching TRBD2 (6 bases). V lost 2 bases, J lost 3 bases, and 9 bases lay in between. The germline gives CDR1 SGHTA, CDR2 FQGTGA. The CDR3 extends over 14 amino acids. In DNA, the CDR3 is TGTGCCAGCAGCTTAGCGGGGTGGACAGATACGCAGTATTTT. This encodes CASSLAGWTDTQYF.

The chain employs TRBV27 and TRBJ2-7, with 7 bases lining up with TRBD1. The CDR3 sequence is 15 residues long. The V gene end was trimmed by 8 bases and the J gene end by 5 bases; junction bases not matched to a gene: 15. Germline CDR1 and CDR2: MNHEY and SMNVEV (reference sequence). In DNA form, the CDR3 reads TGTGCCAGCCGTCGGCAGAAGGGGGCATGGCACGAGCAGTACTTC. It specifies CASRRQKGAWHEQYF.

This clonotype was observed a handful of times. The CDR3 loop is CASSDPAGGPGYEQYF. CDR3 bases: TGTGCCAGCAGTGATCCGGCGGGAGGGCCAGGATACGAGCAGTACTTC. The chain uses TRBV2 and TRBJ2-5; 9 bases fit TRBD2. The J call is doubtful: the DNA matches TRBJ2-7 better. Germline CDR1 is SNHLY and CDR2 is FYNNEI. There are 16 residues in the CDR3.

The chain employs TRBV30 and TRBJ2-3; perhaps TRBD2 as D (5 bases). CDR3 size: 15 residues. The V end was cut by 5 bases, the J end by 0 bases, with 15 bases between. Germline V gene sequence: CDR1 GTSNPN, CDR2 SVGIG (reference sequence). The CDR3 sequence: CAWDWFGDSTDTQYF. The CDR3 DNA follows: TGTGCCTGGGACTGGTTCGGGGATAGCACAGATACGCAGTATTTT. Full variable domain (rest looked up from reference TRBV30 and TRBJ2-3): SQTIHQWPATLVQPVGSPLSLECTVEGTSNPNLYWYRQAAGRGLQLLFYSVGIGQISSEVPQNLSASRPQDRQFILSSKKLLLSDSGFYLCAWDWFGDSTDTQYFGPGTRLTVL.

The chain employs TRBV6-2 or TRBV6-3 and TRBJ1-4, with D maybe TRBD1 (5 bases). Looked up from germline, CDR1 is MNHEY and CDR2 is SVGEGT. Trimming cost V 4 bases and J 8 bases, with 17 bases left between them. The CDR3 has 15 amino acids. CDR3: CASSSRDGQTEKLFF. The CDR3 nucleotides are TGTGCCAGCAGTTCCAGGGACGGGCAAACGGAAAAACTGTTTTTT.

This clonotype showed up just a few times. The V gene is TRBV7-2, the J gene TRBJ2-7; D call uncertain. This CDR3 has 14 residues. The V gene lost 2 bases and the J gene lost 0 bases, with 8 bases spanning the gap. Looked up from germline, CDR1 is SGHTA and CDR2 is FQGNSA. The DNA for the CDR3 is TGTGCCAGCAGCTTAAAAGGGAACTCCTACGAGCAGTACTTC. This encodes CASSLKGNSYEQYF.